The clone carrying this TCR beta chain was counted between two and nine times. Its antigen is not known. The sample originates from a study of T cells in Graves' hyperthyroidism and ophthalmopathy. Study findings and constraints: Ophthalmopathy was distinguished from stable hyperthyroidism by 13 V-J signatures.

Extraction of PBMCs used around 9.6 ml of fresh peripheral blood. What was amplified from RNA transcripts were TCR beta CDR3 regions. With the HTBI primer set, the TCR CDR3 went through a first round of RT-PCR. TCRdb passed the multiplex PCR reads through MiXCR, listing each CDR3 protein once. The sample holds around 500,000 distinct CDR3 sequences, about 20% seen once. J gave up 8 bases and V 4 bases, and 11 bases lay outside the gene matches. The CDR3 extends over 15 amino acids. Germline V CDR1 and CDR2: LGHDT, YNNKEL (reference sequence). This sequence originates from a woman in her seventies with Graves' ophthalmopathy. The sample was blood. The rearrangement links TRBV3-1 to TRBJ2-1, with 7 positions matching TRBD1. The CDR3 reads CASSLGPRGHYEQFF. The CDR3 region has the DNA TGTGCCAGCAGCCTGGGACCGAGGGGGCACTATGAGCAGTTCTTC.